The entry below describes one T cell receptor (beta chain). The data stem from a study of shared clonotypes between healthy human individuals. The germline V and J ends were trimmed by 7 bases and 7 bases, with 8 bases remaining between them. The CDR3 has 12 residues. Per germline, CDR1 SNHLY and CDR2 FYNNEI. Per sorted-subset replicate PCR, input was approximately 180 ng DNA, representing roughly 29,000 T cell genomes. Authors' methods: ImmunoSEQ only sent back junction sequences with no quality scores, so filtering was done differently. Measured with immunoSEQ multiplex PCR; TCRdb has only the in-frame clones, and not every one. Clone size and V and J calls were adopted from that table, with D and trimming inferred from the DNA. The table has millions of clones, 90% to 95% seen once. Each donor was a Caucasian adult residing in Nashville, Tennessee.

The chain uses TRBV2 and TRBJ1-6; D uncertain. The clonotype comes from a young man in good health. Sequenced: naive CD4+ T cells sorted from blood. Documented subset: CD45RA+ positively selected. The CDR3 reads CASKLLNSPLHF. The CDR3 DNA reads TGTGCCAGCAAATTGCTGAATTCACCCCTCCACTTT.